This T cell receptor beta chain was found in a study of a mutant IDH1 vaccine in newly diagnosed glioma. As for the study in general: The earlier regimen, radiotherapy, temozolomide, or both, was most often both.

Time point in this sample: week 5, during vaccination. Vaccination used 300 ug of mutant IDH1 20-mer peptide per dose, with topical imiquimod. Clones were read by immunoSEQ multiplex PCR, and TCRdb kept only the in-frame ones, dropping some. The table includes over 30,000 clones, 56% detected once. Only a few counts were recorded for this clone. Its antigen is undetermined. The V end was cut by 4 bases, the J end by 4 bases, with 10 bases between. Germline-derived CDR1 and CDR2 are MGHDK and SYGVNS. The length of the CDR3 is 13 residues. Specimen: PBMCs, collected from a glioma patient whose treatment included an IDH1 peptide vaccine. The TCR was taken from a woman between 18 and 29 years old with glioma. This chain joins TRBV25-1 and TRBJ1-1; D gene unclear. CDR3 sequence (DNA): TGTGCCAGCAGTGGGCTGGGTAGCACTGAAGCTTTCTTT. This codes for CASSGLGSTEAFF.